A selection of T cell receptor beta chains follows, all from one sample in a study of T cell changes during pregnancy in multiple sclerosis. Only in-frame clones appear in the TCRdb table, and some are missing; sequencing was by immunoSEQ multiplex PCR. The sample lists 60,000 or so clones, roughly 91% occurring once. This material consisted of peripheral blood, taken before pregnancy. These receptors were taken from a female donor with multiple sclerosis, enrolled in a pregnancy study. Each CDR3 is given with its conserved first and last residue. Each record gives: clone size, J gene, V gene, D gene, CDR3 DNA, CDR3 protein. A D gene is named only where the DNA matches it firmly. A row's size may be missing; if present it is once, few, many or a size class.

clone_size: few
j_call: TRBJ1-2
v_call: TRBV25-1
d_call: .
cdr3_nt: TGTGCCAGCAGTGAGGCAGGGCCTAACTATGGCTACACCTTC
cdr3_aa: CASSEAGPNYGYTF

clone_size: once
j_call: TRBJ2-7
v_call: TRBV4-3
d_call: .
cdr3_nt: TGCGCCAGCAGCCAAGACAGGGGACACGAGCAGTACTTC
cdr3_aa: CASSQDRGHEQYF

clone_size: .
j_call: TRBJ2-3
v_call: TRBV19
d_call: TRBD1
cdr3_nt: TGTGCCAGTAGGGTGGACAGGGCCACAGATACGCAGTATTTT
cdr3_aa: CASRVDRATDTQYF

clone_size: .
j_call: TRBJ2-7
v_call: TRBV29-1
d_call: .
cdr3_nt: TGCAGCGTTGTGGGGGCCCGCCGGGGGCAGTACTTC
cdr3_aa: CSVVGARRGQYF

clone_size: once
j_call: TRBJ1-1
v_call: TRBV7-9
d_call: .
cdr3_nt: TGTGCCAGCAGCTTAGCGCTAGTCCAAGTGAACACTGAAGCTTTCTTT
cdr3_aa: CASSLALVQVNTEAFF

clone_size: .
j_call: TRBJ1-5
v_call: TRBV6-1
d_call: .
cdr3_nt: TGTGCCAGCAGTGAAAGTGGGGGGACTCAGCCCCAGCATTTT
cdr3_aa: CASSESGGTQPQHF

clone_size: .
j_call: TRBJ1-2
v_call: TRBV7-8
d_call: TRBD1
cdr3_nt: TGTGCCAGCAGCCCTCCGAACGTACAGGGGTATGGCTACACCTTC
cdr3_aa: CASSPPNVQGYGYTF

clone_size: .
j_call: TRBJ2-1
v_call: TRBV7-6
d_call: TRBD2
cdr3_nt: TGTGCCAGCAGCTTAAGCGGGGGGGTCGAGCAGTTCTTC
cdr3_aa: CASSLSGGVEQFF

clone_size: .
j_call: TRBJ2-4
v_call: TRBV27
d_call: .
cdr3_nt: TGTGCCAGCAGTTTTGGGGGGGCCAAAAACATTCAGTACTTC
cdr3_aa: CASSFGGAKNIQYF

clone_size: .
j_call: TRBJ2-1
v_call: TRBV9
d_call: TRBD2
cdr3_nt: TGTGCCAGCAATCTAGCGGGGGCGTATGAGCAGTTCTTC
cdr3_aa: CASNLAGAYEQFF

clone_size: .
j_call: TRBJ2-1
v_call: TRBV7-8
d_call: .
cdr3_nt: TGTGCCAGCAGCTTAAGCGGAACGAACAATGAGCAGTTCTTC
cdr3_aa: CASSLSGTNNEQFF

clone_size: .
j_call: TRBJ2-1
v_call: TRBV5-1
d_call: TRBD2
cdr3_nt: TGCGCCAGCAGCTTGGCATTGGCGGGGGGGCAGAATGAGCAGTTCTTC
cdr3_aa: CASSLALAGGQNEQFF

clone_size: .
j_call: TRBJ1-6
v_call: TRBV15
d_call: .
cdr3_nt: TGTGCCACCAGCAGAGATGGCAGGGAAAGTTCACCCCTCCACTTT
cdr3_aa: CATSRDGRESSPLHF

clone_size: .
j_call: TRBJ2-1
v_call: TRBV2
d_call: TRBD2
cdr3_nt: TGTGCCAGCAGTGAAGGGGGGGGATTTTACAATGAGCAGTTCTTC
cdr3_aa: CASSEGGGFYNEQFF

clone_size: .
j_call: TRBJ2-7
v_call: TRBV2
d_call: TRBD1
cdr3_nt: TGTGCCAGCACCAAAAGGGGGCAGGTGTACGAGCAGTACTTC
cdr3_aa: CASTKRGQVYEQYF

clone_size: .
j_call: TRBJ2-7
v_call: TRBV4-1
d_call: TRBD2
cdr3_nt: TGCGCCAGCAGCCAAGATCCAGCGGGGGGGCTCGAGCAGTACTTC
cdr3_aa: CASSQDPAGGLEQYF

clone_size: .
j_call: TRBJ2-7
v_call: TRBV11-2
d_call: .
cdr3_nt: TGTGCCAGCAGAAAAGCGGTTAACTACGAGCAGTACTTC
cdr3_aa: CASRKAVNYEQYF

clone_size: .
j_call: TRBJ1-2
v_call: TRBV7-8
d_call: TRBD1
cdr3_nt: TGTGCCAGCAGCTTAGGTGTCCAGGGGGCTGTAGGTGGCTACACCTTC
cdr3_aa: CASSLGVQGAVGGYTF

clone_size: .
j_call: TRBJ1-5
v_call: TRBV5-4
d_call: TRBD1
cdr3_nt: TGTGCCAGCAGCTTGGGGGGACAGGGGAATCAGCCCCAGCATTTT
cdr3_aa: CASSLGGQGNQPQHF

clone_size: .
j_call: TRBJ1-6
v_call: TRBV27
d_call: .
cdr3_nt: TGTGCCAGCAGTTTTTCCCCCCAGGTTCCTAATTCACCCCTCCACTTT
cdr3_aa: CASSFSPQVPNSPLHF

clone_size: .
j_call: TRBJ2-2
v_call: TRBV7-3
d_call: TRBD1
cdr3_nt: TGTGCCAGCAGCTCCCCAGCAGGGGGCCGAACCGGGGAGCTGTTTTTT
cdr3_aa: CASSSPAGGRTGELFF

clone_size: once
j_call: TRBJ2-7
v_call: TRBV5-4
d_call: .
cdr3_nt: TGTGCCAGCAGCTTGACCGTGACCGGGGACTACGAGCAGTACTTC
cdr3_aa: CASSLTVTGDYEQYF

clone_size: .
j_call: TRBJ1-4
v_call: TRBV10-3
d_call: TRBD1
cdr3_nt: TGTGCCATCAGTGCTACGGGCGGGGGACAGGCTAATGAAAAACTGTTTTTT
cdr3_aa: CAISATGGGQANEKLFF

clone_size: once
j_call: TRBJ1-4
v_call: TRBV6-5
d_call: .
cdr3_nt: TGTGCCAGCAGGAGAGACAGCCTTAATGAAAAACTGTTTTTT
cdr3_aa: CASRRDSLNEKLFF

clone_size: .
j_call: TRBJ1-2
v_call: TRBV19
d_call: .
cdr3_nt: TGTGCCAGTACTTGGGGGGGAGACTATGGCTACACCTTC
cdr3_aa: CASTWGGDYGYTF

clone_size: .
j_call: TRBJ1-3
v_call: TRBV14
d_call: .
cdr3_nt: TGTGCCAGCAGCCTAATCCCGGGAGCGAGGTTGGACACCATATATTTT
cdr3_aa: CASSLIPGARLDTIYF

clone_size: .
j_call: TRBJ2-7
v_call: TRBV4-1
d_call: .
cdr3_nt: TGCGCCAGCAGCCAAGACAGAAACTACGAGCAGTACTTC
cdr3_aa: CASSQDRNYEQYF

clone_size: .
j_call: TRBJ2-3
v_call: TRBV5-4
d_call: TRBD2
cdr3_nt: TGTGCCAGCAGCTTGGGCGGACTAGCGGCAATAACAGATACGCAGTATTTT
cdr3_aa: CASSLGGLAAITDTQYF

clone_size: .
j_call: TRBJ1-4
v_call: TRBV21-1
d_call: .
cdr3_nt: TGTGCCAGCAGACCCATACCACCCCCCCGGGACAGCGAGAATGAAAAACTGTTTTTT
cdr3_aa: CASRPIPPPRDSENEKLFF

clone_size: once
j_call: TRBJ2-7
v_call: TRBV5-6
d_call: .
cdr3_nt: TGTGCCAGCAGCTTGGGGAGGTCCTCCTACGAGCAGTACTTC
cdr3_aa: CASSLGRSSYEQYF

clone_size: .
j_call: TRBJ2-1
v_call: TRBV4-1
d_call: TRBD2
cdr3_nt: TGCGCCAGCAGCCATGACCGTGGGACTAGCGGCGTCTACAATGAGCAGTTCTTC
cdr3_aa: CASSHDRGTSGVYNEQFF

clone_size: .
j_call: TRBJ2-5
v_call: TRBV4-2
d_call: TRBD2
cdr3_nt: TGTGCCAGCAGCCAAGGGTTAGGCGGGGGAGAGGGGACCCAGTACTTC
cdr3_aa: CASSQGLGGGEGTQYF

clone_size: .
j_call: TRBJ1-5
v_call: TRBV19
d_call: TRBD1
cdr3_nt: TGTGCCAGTAGTATTTACCGGGACAGGGGCCCAAATCAGCCCCAGCATTTT
cdr3_aa: CASSIYRDRGPNQPQHF

clone_size: .
j_call: TRBJ2-7
v_call: TRBV11-2
d_call: .
cdr3_nt: TGTGCCAGCAGCTTAGATCGTATCTACGAGCAGTACTTC
cdr3_aa: CASSLDRIYEQYF

clone_size: .
j_call: TRBJ1-5
v_call: TRBV7-2
d_call: TRBD1
cdr3_nt: TGTGCCAGCAGCCGAGGACAGGGCGCAACTCAGCCCCAGCATTTT
cdr3_aa: CASSRGQGATQPQHF

clone_size: .
j_call: TRBJ1-1
v_call: TRBV19
d_call: TRBD1
cdr3_nt: TGTGCCAGTAGTATCCAGACAGGGCCTATGAACACTGAAGCTTTCTTT
cdr3_aa: CASSIQTGPMNTEAFF

clone_size: .
j_call: TRBJ2-5
v_call: TRBV6-1
d_call: TRBD1
cdr3_nt: TGTGCCAGCATCGACAGGGGGCGGCAAGAGACCCAGTACTTC
cdr3_aa: CASIDRGRQETQYF

clone_size: .
j_call: TRBJ2-7
v_call: TRBV11-2
d_call: TRBD1
cdr3_nt: TGTGCCAGCAGCCCAAGGGACAGGGCCACCTACGAGCAGTACTTC
cdr3_aa: CASSPRDRATYEQYF

clone_size: .
j_call: TRBJ1-5
v_call: TRBV21-1
d_call: .
cdr3_nt: TGTGCCAGCAGCAAAGACGACAGTCGATGGTGCAATCAGCCCCAGCATTTT
cdr3_aa: CASSKDDSRWCNQPQHF

clone_size: .
j_call: TRBJ2-3
v_call: TRBV27
d_call: .
cdr3_nt: TGTGCCAGCAGTTTATGGGGAGGGGGGACAGATACGCAGTATTTT
cdr3_aa: CASSLWGGGTDTQYF

clone_size: .
j_call: TRBJ1-2
v_call: TRBV6-4
d_call: TRBD1
cdr3_nt: TGTGCCAGCAGTCGGCTACTCGGGGCAGGGGGTTTGGGCTACACCTTC
cdr3_aa: CASSRLLGAGGLGYTF

clone_size: .
j_call: TRBJ2-3
v_call: TRBV5-1
d_call: .
cdr3_nt: TGCGCCAGCAGCTTGGCGGGAAGTAGCACAGATACGCAGTATTTT
cdr3_aa: CASSLAGSSTDTQYF

clone_size: .
j_call: TRBJ1-1
v_call: TRBV7-6
d_call: .
cdr3_nt: TGTGCCAGCAGCTTAGACAACCGGGACATGTCGAAGAGGAACACTGAAGCTTTCTTT
cdr3_aa: CASSLDNRDMSKRNTEAFF

clone_size: .
j_call: TRBJ2-5
v_call: TRBV6-4
d_call: TRBD2
cdr3_nt: TGTGCCAGCAGTAGGACTAGCGGGATGTGGGAAACCCAGTACTTC
cdr3_aa: CASSRTSGMWETQYF

clone_size: once
j_call: TRBJ1-2
v_call: TRBV5-4
d_call: .
cdr3_nt: TGTGCCAGCAGACCCACGGCGGAATTCTATGGCTACACCTTC
cdr3_aa: CASRPTAEFYGYTF

clone_size: .
j_call: TRBJ2-2
v_call: TRBV5-5
d_call: .
cdr3_nt: TGTGCCAGCAGCTGGAGCGCGAACACCGGGGAGCTGTTTTTT
cdr3_aa: CASSWSANTGELFF

clone_size: .
j_call: TRBJ2-7
v_call: TRBV18
d_call: TRBD2
cdr3_nt: TGTGCCAGCTCACCGTTAGCGGGGAGGGCAGACTACGAGCAGTACTTC
cdr3_aa: CASSPLAGRADYEQYF

clone_size: .
j_call: TRBJ1-1
v_call: TRBV7-9
d_call: .
cdr3_nt: TGTGCCAGCAGCTTTCAGGGGACGGAAGCTTTCTTT
cdr3_aa: CASSFQGTEAFF

clone_size: once
j_call: TRBJ2-7
v_call: TRBV11-3
d_call: .
cdr3_nt: TGTGCCAGCAGCTTATCCGACTCGTACGAGCAGTACTTC
cdr3_aa: CASSLSDSYEQYF

clone_size: .
j_call: TRBJ2-1
v_call: TRBV6-4
d_call: .
cdr3_nt: TGTGCCAGCAGTGACGGGGGGTCCCCTTACAATGAGCAGTTCTTC
cdr3_aa: CASSDGGSPYNEQFF

clone_size: .
j_call: TRBJ1-2
v_call: TRBV5-1
d_call: .
cdr3_nt: TGCGCCAGCAGCTTACAACAGGGAGACTATGGCTACACCTTC
cdr3_aa: CASSLQQGDYGYTF

clone_size: .
j_call: TRBJ2-1
v_call: TRBV6-6
d_call: .
cdr3_nt: TGTGCCAGCAGTTACTCGGCTAGTTGGAGCGAGCAGTTCTTC
cdr3_aa: CASSYSASWSEQFF

clone_size: .
j_call: TRBJ1-1
v_call: TRBV5-1
d_call: .
cdr3_nt: TGCGCCAGCAGCTTGGCCTTGAGGGTCACTGAAGCTTTCTTT
cdr3_aa: CASSLALRVTEAFF

clone_size: .
j_call: TRBJ2-3
v_call: TRBV6-1
d_call: .
cdr3_nt: TGTGCCAGCAGCACAGGTTCTCACACAGATACGCAGTATTTT
cdr3_aa: CASSTGSHTDTQYF

clone_size: .
j_call: TRBJ2-4
v_call: TRBV6-1
d_call: TRBD1
cdr3_nt: TGTGCCAGCAATACGCCGGGACAGGAGGAAAACATTCAGTACTTC
cdr3_aa: CASNTPGQEENIQYF

clone_size: .
j_call: TRBJ1-1
v_call: TRBV6-1
d_call: .
cdr3_nt: TGTGCCAGCAGTTCAAAATCAGGGACTGAAGCTTTCTTT
cdr3_aa: CASSSKSGTEAFF

clone_size: .
j_call: TRBJ2-1
v_call: TRBV7-2
d_call: .
cdr3_nt: TGTGCCAGCAGCCTCCGGGACGGGGGCTACAATGAGCAGTTCTTC
cdr3_aa: CASSLRDGGYNEQFF

clone_size: .
j_call: TRBJ1-1
v_call: TRBV4-3
d_call: .
cdr3_nt: TGCGCCAGCAGCCAAGATCCTAATGAAGCTTTCTTT
cdr3_aa: CASSQDPNEAFF

clone_size: .
j_call: TRBJ2-3
v_call: TRBV5-1
d_call: .
cdr3_nt: TGCGCCAGCGGCTTGGACATTCGCACAGATACGCAGTATTTT
cdr3_aa: CASGLDIRTDTQYF